This T cell receptor beta chain was documented in a study of shared clonotypes between healthy human individuals. Sequencing was performed with immunoSEQ multiplex PCR; in TCRdb, only in-frame clones are kept and a portion is missing. The table shows some 680,000 clones, with roughly 73% occurring only once. This CDR3 contains 15 residues. The germline gives CDR1 LNHNV, CDR2 YYDKDF (reference sequence). V was pared by 1 base and J by 4 bases, with 14 bases between. This chain links TRBV15 with TRBJ2-7; D possibly corresponds to TRBD1 (5 bases). The clonotype originates from a woman in her twenties or thirties in good health. Material: memory CD4+ T cells sorted from blood. Subset noted: CD45RA-negative fraction. The CDR3 DNA is TGTGCCACCAGCAGAGCAGGGCCGCTCGCGTACGAGCAGTACTTC. Protein sequence: CATSRAGPLAYEQYF.